Listed below are T cell receptor beta chains from one sample, sequenced in a study of blood T cell repertoires in COVID-19. Profiled with immunoSEQ multiplex PCR; TCRdb holds only in-frame clones, not every one. This repertoire shows roughly 86,000 clones, over 75% found once; its top ten account for 2% to 2.5%. The material sequenced was peripheral blood. The receptor set was obtained from a woman aged 70-85 years with acute or convalescent COVID-19. The CDR3 runs from the conserved cysteine through the conserved F or W. Each record gives: clone size, D gene, V gene, J gene, CDR3 DNA, CDR3 protein. A D gene is named only where the DNA matches it firmly. Only part of the rows carry a size: once, few, many, or a class if the clone is expanded.

.	.	TRBV3-1/TRBV3-2	TRBJ1-5	TGTGCCAGCAGCCGGTCAGCCAGCGGCAATCAGCCCCAGCATTTT	CASSRSASGNQPQHF
.	.	TRBV6-1	TRBJ2-3	TGTGCCAGCAGTGAAGGGCCCCAACCACAGAGGAGGGATACGCAGTATTTT	CASSEGPQPQRRDTQYF
.	TRBD2	TRBV9	TRBJ2-2	TGTGCCAGCAGCGTAGTCCTCGCGGGGGGGCCAGGGGGCACCGGGGAGCTGTTTTTT	CASSVVLAGGPGGTGELFF
few	.	TRBV5-1	TRBJ1-5	TGCGCCAGCAGCTGGAGGATGCCCCTGGGCAATCAGCCCCAGCATTTT	CASSWRMPLGNQPQHF
.	.	TRBV7-6	TRBJ1-3	TGTGCCAGCAGCGACTTGAGGAGCTCTGGAAACACCATATATTTT	CASSDLRSSGNTIYF
.	TRBD1	TRBV7-9	TRBJ2-7	TGTGCCAGCAGCTTATCGGGACAGGGGTACGAGCAGTACTTC	CASSLSGQGYEQYF
.	.	TRBV3-1/TRBV3-2	TRBJ2-3	TGTGCCAGCAGCCAAGAACAATGGGGCGGTACAGATACGCAGTATTTT	CASSQEQWGGTDTQYF
.	TRBD2	TRBV6-5	TRBJ2-5	TGTGCCAGCCGCCTAGCGGGGCAAGAGACCCAGTACTTC	CASRLAGQETQYF
once	TRBD2	TRBV5-1	TRBJ2-1	TGCGCCAGCAGCTCCAGAGCGGGGAATGAGCAGTTCTTC	CASSSRAGNEQFF
.	TRBD1	TRBV3-1/TRBV3-2	TRBJ2-2	TGTGCCAGCAGCCAAGTTAAAGGGGGCTTCACCGGGGAGCTGTTTTTT	CASSQVKGGFTGELFF
.	TRBD1	TRBV28	TRBJ2-3	TGTGCCAGCAGTTTATCAACAGGGGGCACAGATACGCAGTATTTT	CASSLSTGGTDTQYF
.	.	TRBV7-6	TRBJ1-3	TGTGCCAGCAGCCCTCGGGACACTGGAAACACCATATATTTT	CASSPRDTGNTIYF
.	.	TRBV25-1	TRBJ1-1	TGTGCCAGCAGCCCTGCAGTGGGGGCCATGAACACTGAAGCTTTCTTT	CASSPAVGAMNTEAFF
.	.	TRBV28	TRBJ2-1	TGTGCCAGCAGTTTGTTTGGACAGCCGAAAAATGAGCAGTTCTTC	CASSLFGQPKNEQFF
few	.	TRBV4-1	TRBJ2-5	TGCGCCAGCAGCCCAAATCGGGACTCACCCGCGGAGACCCAGTACTTC	CASSPNRDSPAETQYF
.	TRBD1	TRBV6-5	TRBJ1-6	TGTGCCAGCAGTTACTCGAGCCAGGGGGATTCACCCCTCCACTTT	CASSYSSQGDSPLHF
few	.	TRBV7-9	TRBJ2-2	TGTGCCAGCAGCTTAGGCGCGGGAAGGAACACCGGGGAGCTGTTTTTT	CASSLGAGRNTGELFF
.	.	TRBV15	TRBJ1-2	TGTGCCACCAGCCCCATGAGGGAGGGGGTCGGCTATGGCTACACCTTC	CATSPMREGVGYGYTF
.	.	TRBV27	TRBJ2-6	TGTGCCAGCAGACAGGGTAGAGGGGCCAACGTCCTGACTTTC	CASRQGRGANVLTF
.	.	TRBV12-3/TRBV12-4	TRBJ2-7	TGTGCCAGTCTCGGAGCCGGGAACGAGCAGTACTTC	CASLGAGNEQYF
.	.	TRBV6-5	TRBJ1-5	TGTGCCAGCAGTTTCGAGGGGGAGTCCCAGCATTTT	CASSFEGESQHF
.	.	TRBV5-1	TRBJ1-4	TGCGCCAGCAGCTTGGGAGGGACTAATGAAAAACTGTTTTTT	CASSLGGTNEKLFF
.	TRBD1	TRBV9	TRBJ1-1	TGTGCCAGCAGCGTAGAGGGACAGGGGGCGACTGAAGCTTTCTTT	CASSVEGQGATEAFF
.	TRBD2	TRBV5-4	TRBJ2-5	TGTGCCAGCAGCCACAAGGCGGGGGGGAAAGAGACCCAGTACTTC	CASSHKAGGKETQYF
.	.	TRBV10-3	TRBJ2-7	TGTGCCATCAGTGGGGGCGGTTCCGAGCAGTACTTC	CAISGGGSEQYF
.	TRBD1	TRBV11-2	TRBJ1-4	TGTGCCAGCAGCAATGACAGGGGGAGGGAAAAACTGTTTTTT	CASSNDRGREKLFF
.	.	TRBV20-1	TRBJ1-4	TGCAGTGCTAGTCCCGGAGGGGCTTTTAATGAAAAACTGTTTTTT	CSASPGGAFNEKLFF
.	.	TRBV2	TRBJ1-1	TGTGCCAGCAGTAAGACAGTAAACACTGAAGCTTTCTTT	CASSKTVNTEAFF
.	.	TRBV2	TRBJ1-6	TGTGCCAGCAGTCCCCGACAGGAATATAATTCACCCCTCCACTTT	CASSPRQEYNSPLHF
.	.	TRBV3-1/TRBV3-2	TRBJ1-3	TGTGCCAGCAGCCGAGGACATCTGAGCGGAAACACCATATATTTT	CASSRGHLSGNTIYF
few	TRBD2	TRBV6-5	TRBJ2-4	TGTGCCAGCAGGGAGCGGGGGGAGGGAAACATTCAGTACTTC	CASRERGEGNIQYF
.	TRBD1	TRBV10-2	TRBJ1-1	TGCGCCAGCAGGATGACAGGGATGAACACTGAAGCTTTCTTT	CASRMTGMNTEAFF
.	.	TRBV11-1	TRBJ1-1	TGTGCCAGCAGCGGCTCGGGATACATGAACACTGAAGCTTTCTTT	CASSGSGYMNTEAFF
.	.	TRBV11-2	TRBJ1-1	TGTGCCAGCAGCTCCGACAACCTGAACACTGAAGCTTTCTTT	CASSSDNLNTEAFF